This T cell receptor beta chain is drawn from a study of control samples from healthy donors and cancer patients. Sequenced by immunoSEQ multiplex PCR; TCRdb stores in-frame clones only, minus some. The table lists 75,000 to 100,000 clones, around 83% of them singletons, with about 1.3% in the top ten. This clone was detected only once. The CDR3 consists of 17 residues. CDR1 LNHDA and CDR2 SQIVND come from the germline V gene (reference sequence). Trimming removed 6 bases from V and 3 bases from J; junction bases left unmatched: 14. The source material was blood. V and J are TRBV19 and TRBJ1-1; 9 nucleotides align to TRBD1. The TCR comes from a woman aged 45-65 years in good health. The CDR3 DNA is TGTGCCAGTAGCCCGGGACAGGGAAGGAGATACGACACTGAAGCTTTCTTT. This encodes CASSPGQGRRYDTEAFF. Full variable domain (remainder filled in from reference TRBV19 and TRBJ1-1): DGGITQSPKYLFRKEGQNVTLSCEQNLNHDAMYWYRQDPGQGLRLIYYSQIVNDFQKGDIAEGYSVSREKKESFPLTVTSAQKNPTAFYLCASSPGQGRRYDTEAFFGQGTRLTVV.